The 22 T cell receptor beta chains below all came from one sample that was sequenced in a study of control samples from healthy donors and cancer patients. Only in-frame clones appear in the TCRdb table, and some are missing; sequencing was by immunoSEQ multiplex PCR. This table has around 150,000 clones, 90% to 95% appearing once. What was sequenced was blood. These receptors were obtained from a woman in her thirties or forties in good health.

This chain links TRBV4-2 with TRBJ1-2; no reliable D call. Germline CDR1 reads LGHNA; CDR2 reads YNFKEQ. V lost 6 bases, J lost 3 bases, and 5 bases lay in between. The CDR3 consists of 11 residues. CDR3 nucleotides: TGTGCCAGCAGGGAGGACTATGGCTACACCTTC. It is translated as CASREDYGYTF.

The J gene is TRBJ1-1, the V gene TRBV11-2, with D uncertain. This CDR3 comprises 14 residues. Germline loops: CDR1 SGHAT, CDR2 FQNNGV. V lost 6 bases and J 0 bases, leaving 11 bases between the germline ends. CDR3 bases: TGTGCCAGCAGTCCTAATAATCTGAACACTGAAGCTTTCTTT. As protein: CASSPNNLNTEAFF.

The V call is TRBV12-3 or TRBV12-4, the J call TRBJ1-1; D remains ambiguous. The V and J ends lost 6 bases and 5 bases respectively, with 13 bases between them. The CDR3 length is 13 residues. The CDR3 protein is CASSPERRTEAFF. The CDR3 DNA is TGTGCCAGCAGCCCCGAAAGGAGGACTGAAGCTTTCTTT.

V gene TRBV6-5 combines with J gene TRBJ2-7; TRBD2 matches at 7 bases. This CDR3 region has 13 residues. Trimming removed 7 bases from V and 3 bases from J; junction bases left unmatched: 6. Germline assignment: CDR1 MNHEY and CDR2 SVGAGI. CDR3 in amino acids: CASKLARDYEQYF. CDR3 sequence (DNA): TGTGCCAGCAAACTAGCGCGCGACTACGAGCAGTACTTC.

V usage is TRBV2 and J usage is TRBJ2-3; 14 bases map to TRBD2. The CDR3 is 16 residues long. From germline, CDR1 is SNHLY and CDR2 FYNNEI. The trim removed 5 bases at V and 1 base at J, leaving 2 bases unmatched. In DNA, the CDR3 is TGTGCCAGCAGTCGGGGACTAGCGGGGGGCACAGATACGCAGTATTTT. Amino acids: CASSRGLAGGTDTQYF.

The chain uses TRBV6-5 and TRBJ1-2; no clear D gene. V was trimmed by 3 bases and J by 3 bases, leaving 14 bases between them. Looked up from germline, CDR1 is MNHEY and CDR2 is SVGAGI. CDR3 length equals 15 residues. The CDR3 nucleotides are TGTGCCAGCAGTTATGATGTCGGTGGGGACTATGGCTACACCTTC. This sequence encodes CASSYDVGGDYGYTF.

The chain is built from TRBV7-9 and TRBJ1-2, with D tentatively TRBD1 (5 bases). Germline CDR1 reads SEHNR; CDR2 reads FQNEAQ (reference sequence). Trimming took 1 base from V and 2 from J, leaving 14 bases between them. The CDR3 covers 16 residues. The CDR3 here is CASSLGGQGPNYGYTF. CDR3 nucleotide sequence: TGTGCCAGCAGCTTAGGTGGCCAGGGCCCCAACTATGGCTACACCTTC.

The chain combines TRBV2 with TRBJ2-1; D unclear. V dropped 6 bases and J dropped 10 bases, with 10 bases sitting between them. Germline V gene data show CDR1 as SNHLY and CDR2 as FYNNEI. CDR3 size: 11 residues. The CDR3 reads CASRLDSEQFF. The CDR3 bases are TGTGCCAGCAGACTTGACTCGGAGCAGTTCTTC.

V and J are TRBV7-2 and TRBJ1-5; tentative D call: TRBD1 (5 bases). The CDR3 spans 17 residues. Germline CDR1 and CDR2: SGHTA and FQGNSA. V was cut by 1 base and J by 2 bases, with 15 bases left in between. CDR3 in amino acids: CASSLDGGGFGNQPQHF. CDR3 DNA sequence: TGTGCCAGCAGCTTAGATGGCGGGGGTTTTGGCAATCAGCCCCAGCATTTT.

The chain is built from TRBV11-2 and TRBJ1-1, with TRBD1 identical over 11 bases. CDR3 length equals 14 residues. The J segment lost 6 bases and the V segment lost 5 bases, leaving 5 bases of the junction unmatched. Germline-derived CDR1 and CDR2 are SGHAT and FQNNGV. CDR3 amino acids: CASSLGTGGSEAFF. The CDR3 region has the DNA TGTGCCAGCAGCCTAGGGACAGGGGGGTCTGAAGCTTTCTTT.

This chain links TRBV7-9 with TRBJ2-7, with 8 bases lining up with TRBD1. This CDR3 is 15 amino acids long. The V gene end was trimmed by 2 bases and the J gene end by 6 bases; junction bases not matched to a gene: 9. Germline CDR1 and CDR2: SEHNR and FQNEAQ (reference sequence). CDR3 DNA sequence: TGTGCCAGCAGCTTAACACCGCTCAGGGGGCGCGAGCAGTACTTC. Its translation: CASSLTPLRGREQYF. Drawing the rest from reference TRBV7-9 and TRBJ2-7, the complete variable domain is DTGVSQNPRHKITKRGQNVTFRCDPISEHNRLYWYRQTLGQGPEFLTYFQNEAQLEKSRLLSDRFSAERPKGSFSTLEIQRTEQGDSAMYLCASSLTPLRGREQYFGPGTRLTVT.

This clone was counted a single time. The genes are TRBV6-6 and TRBJ1-1; D is possibly TRBD1 (6 bases). With 5 bases removed from V and 8 bases from J, the gap between germline ends came to 18 bases. The CDR3 totals 14 residues. Germline CDR1 reads MNHNY; CDR2 reads SVGAGI (reference sequence). The CDR3 protein is CASSTGAREGEAFF. In DNA, the CDR3 is TGTGCCAGCAGTACGGGGGCAAGGGAAGGAGAAGCTTTCTTT.

The J gene is TRBJ2-4, the V gene TRBV5-6; 11 nucleotides agree with TRBD1. The length of the CDR3 is 15 residues. The V gene end was trimmed by 7 bases and the J gene end by 0 bases; junction bases not matched to a gene: 3. Germline CDR1 SGHDT, CDR2 YYEEEE. CDR3 sequence: CASAGQGAAKNIQYF. Here the CDR3 DNA reads TGTGCCAGCGCCGGACAGGGGGCAGCCAAAAACATTCAGTACTTC.

This chain connects TRBV6-1 to TRBJ2-5; weak D call: TRBD2 (6 bases). The CDR3 totals 14 residues. Germline V gene data show CDR1 as MNHNS and CDR2 as SASEGT. Deletions cut 3 bases from V and 1 base from J, with 9 bases between. The CDR3 DNA follows: TGTGCCAGCAGTGACGGGGGAACCCAAGAGACCCAGTACTTC. This sequence encodes CASSDGGTQETQYF.

This sequence joins TRBV10-3 and TRBJ1-5; unclear D gene. Trimming shortened V by 3 bases and J by 9 bases, and 12 bases separated the two germline ends. The CDR3 has 13 amino acids. Germline V gene lookup returns CDR1 ENHRY and CDR2 SYGVKD. The CDR3 bases are TGTGCCATCAGTGATGCCACCTACGGGCCCCAGCATTTT. Translated: CAISDATYGPQHF.

The rearrangement links TRBV19 to TRBJ2-7; TRBD1 aligns across 7 bases. The CDR3 contains 12 residues. The germline V gene has CDR1 LNHDA and CDR2 SQIVND (reference sequence). Unmatched junction bases numbered 1, after V lost 5 bases and J lost 3 bases. DNA for the CDR3: TGTGCCAGTAGTGACAGGGACTACGAGCAGTACTTC. Protein: CASSDRDYEQYF.

The rearrangement uses TRBV7-6 and TRBJ1-6; D might be TRBD1 (6 bases). This CDR3 contains 15 residues. V gave up 3 bases and J gave up 7 bases, with 13 bases separating them. Germline V gene lookup returns CDR1 SGHVS and CDR2 FNYEAQ. The CDR3: CASSFSGQSNSPLHF. DNA of the CDR3: TGTGCCAGCAGCTTTTCTGGACAGTCGAATTCACCCCTCCACTTT.

The CDR3 reads CASSLSPTGELFF. The CDR3 bases are TGTGCCAGCAGCTTATCGCCCACCGGGGAGCTGTTTTTT. The rearrangement uses TRBV7-2 and TRBJ2-2; D ambiguous. The CDR3 spans 13 residues. From germline, CDR1 is SGHTA and CDR2 FQGNSA. Between the trimmed V and J ends, which lost 2 bases and 4 bases, there was a span of 5 bases.

This chain links TRBV3-1 (or the pseudogene TRBV3-2) with TRBJ2-5, with 9 bases aligning to TRBD1. With V trimmed by 4 bases and J by 6 bases, 6 bases remained unmatched. The V gene's germline CDR1 is LGHDT and CDR2 YNNKEL (reference sequence). This CDR3 has 14 residues. The CDR3 loop reads CASSLTGGGQTQYF. The CDR3 coding sequence is TGTGCCAGCAGCCTGACAGGGGGAGGCCAGACCCAGTACTTC.

This chain connects TRBV27 to TRBJ1-3; the match to TRBD1 covers 7 bases. The germline V gene has CDR1 MNHEY and CDR2 SMNVEV (reference sequence). This CDR3 spans 14 amino acids. The V gene end was trimmed by 5 bases and the J gene end by 2 bases; junction bases not matched to a gene: 3. The DNA for the CDR3 is TGTGCCAGCAGTGTTACAGGGGCTGGAAACACCATATATTTT. Its protein product is CASSVTGAGNTIYF.

The V call is TRBV11-2, the J call TRBJ1-2, with TRBD1 matching over 10 bases. The CDR3 extends over 15 amino acids. Germline assignment: CDR1 SGHAT and CDR2 FQNNGV. J was trimmed by 8 bases and V by 5 bases; bases with no gene match: 11. The CDR3 protein is CASSVSGTGASGYTF. CDR3 in DNA: TGTGCCAGCAGCGTATCCGGGACAGGGGCTTCGGGCTACACCTTC.

This sequence joins TRBV4-3 and TRBJ1-5, with D perhaps matching TRBD1 (6 bases). Germline-derived CDR1 and CDR2 are LGHNA and YSLEER. This CDR3 comprises 15 residues. Trimming removed 2 bases from V and 2 bases from J, with 10 bases in between. CDR3 residues: CASSQMTGRNQPQHF. The CDR3 bases are TGCGCCAGCAGCCAAATGACAGGACGCAATCAGCCCCAGCATTTT.